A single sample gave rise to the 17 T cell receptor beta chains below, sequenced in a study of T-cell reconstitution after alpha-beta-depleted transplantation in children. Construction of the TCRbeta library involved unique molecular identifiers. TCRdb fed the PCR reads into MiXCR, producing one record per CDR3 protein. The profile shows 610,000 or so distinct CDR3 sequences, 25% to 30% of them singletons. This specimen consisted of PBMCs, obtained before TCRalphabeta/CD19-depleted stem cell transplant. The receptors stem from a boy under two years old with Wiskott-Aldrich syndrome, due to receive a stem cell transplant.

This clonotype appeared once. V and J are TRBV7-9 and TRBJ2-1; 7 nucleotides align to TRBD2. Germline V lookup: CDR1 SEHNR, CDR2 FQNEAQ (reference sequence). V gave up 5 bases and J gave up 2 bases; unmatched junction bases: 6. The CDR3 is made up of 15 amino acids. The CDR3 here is CASSGTGLPYNEQFF. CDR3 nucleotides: TGTGCCAGCAGCGGCACGGGACTACCCTACAATGAGCAGTTCTTC.

Here the CDR3 reads CASKSGGTKRSDTQYF. CDR3 DNA sequence: TGTGCCAGCAAGTCCGGCGGGACGAAGAGGTCAGATACGCAGTATTTT. The J gene is TRBJ2-3, the V gene TRBV12-3 or TRBV12-4; TRBD2 is a possible D gene (6 bases). Trimming stripped 7 bases from V and 4 bases from J, with 21 bases between. There are 16 residues in the CDR3.

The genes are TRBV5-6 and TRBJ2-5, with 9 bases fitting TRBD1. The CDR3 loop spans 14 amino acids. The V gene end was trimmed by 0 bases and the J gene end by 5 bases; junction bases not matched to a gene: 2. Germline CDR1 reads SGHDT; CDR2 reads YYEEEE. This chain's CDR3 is CASSLVDRGETQYF. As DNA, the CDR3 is TGTGCCAGCAGCTTGGTGGACAGGGGTGAGACCCAGTACTTC.

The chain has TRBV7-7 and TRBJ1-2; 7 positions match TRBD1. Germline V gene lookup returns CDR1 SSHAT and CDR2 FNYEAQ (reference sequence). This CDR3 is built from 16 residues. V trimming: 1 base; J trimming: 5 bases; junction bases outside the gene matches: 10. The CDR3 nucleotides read TGTGCCAGCAGCTTAGGGAGGTCCGGGACAGAGTATGGCTACACCTTC. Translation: CASSLGRSGTEYGYTF.

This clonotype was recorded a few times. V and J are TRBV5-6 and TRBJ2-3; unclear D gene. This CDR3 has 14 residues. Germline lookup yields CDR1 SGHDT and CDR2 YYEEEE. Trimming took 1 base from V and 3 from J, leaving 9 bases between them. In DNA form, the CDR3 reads TGTGCCAGCAGCTTGTTCGCAGAGACAGATACGCAGTATTTT. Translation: CASSLFAETDTQYF.

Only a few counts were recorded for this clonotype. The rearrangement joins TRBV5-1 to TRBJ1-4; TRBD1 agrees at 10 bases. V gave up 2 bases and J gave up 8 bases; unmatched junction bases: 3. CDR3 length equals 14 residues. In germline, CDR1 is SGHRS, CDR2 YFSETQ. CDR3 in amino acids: CASSFGTGEEKLFF. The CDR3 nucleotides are TGCGCCAGCAGCTTTGGGACAGGGGAAGAAAAACTGTTTTTT. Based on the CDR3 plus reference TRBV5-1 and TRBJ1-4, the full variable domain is KAGVTQTPRYLIKTRGQQVTLSCSPISGHRSVSWYQQTPGQGLQFLFEYFSETQRNKGNFPGRFSGRQFSNSRSEMNVSTLELGDSALYLCASSFGTGEEKLFFGSGTQLSVL.

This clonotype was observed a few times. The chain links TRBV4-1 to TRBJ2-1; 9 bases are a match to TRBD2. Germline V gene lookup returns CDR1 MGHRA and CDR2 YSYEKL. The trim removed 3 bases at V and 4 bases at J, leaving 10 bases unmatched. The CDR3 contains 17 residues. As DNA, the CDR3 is TGCGCCAGCAGCCAGGCTTCGCTAGCGGGACTATACAATGAGCAGTTCTTC. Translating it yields CASSQASLAGLYNEQFF.

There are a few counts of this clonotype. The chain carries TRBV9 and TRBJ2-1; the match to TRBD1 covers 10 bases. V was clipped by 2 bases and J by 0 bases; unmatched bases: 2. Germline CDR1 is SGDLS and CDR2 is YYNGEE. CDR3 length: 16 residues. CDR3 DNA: TGTGCCAGCAGCGTGGGACAGGGGTACTCCTACAATGAGCAGTTCTTC. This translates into CASSVGQGYSYNEQFF.

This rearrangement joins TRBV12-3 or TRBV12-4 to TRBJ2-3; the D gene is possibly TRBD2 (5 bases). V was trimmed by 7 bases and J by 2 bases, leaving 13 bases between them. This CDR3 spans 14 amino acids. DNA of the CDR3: TGTGCCAGCAAGTGGGAGCGGCCCACAGATACGCAGTATTTT. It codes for CASKWERPTDTQYF.

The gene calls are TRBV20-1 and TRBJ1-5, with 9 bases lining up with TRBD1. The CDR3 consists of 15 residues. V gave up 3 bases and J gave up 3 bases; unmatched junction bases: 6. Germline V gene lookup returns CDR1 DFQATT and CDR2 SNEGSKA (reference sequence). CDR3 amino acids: CSARAGDRANQPQHF. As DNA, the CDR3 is TGCAGTGCTAGGGCGGGGGACAGGGCCAATCAGCCCCAGCATTTT.

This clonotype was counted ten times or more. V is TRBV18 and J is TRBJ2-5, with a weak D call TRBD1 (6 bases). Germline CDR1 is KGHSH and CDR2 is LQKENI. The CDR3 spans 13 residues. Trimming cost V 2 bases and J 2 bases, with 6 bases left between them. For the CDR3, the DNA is TGTGCCAGCTCACCAAGGGGGCAAGAGACCCAGTACTTC. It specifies CASSPRGQETQYF.

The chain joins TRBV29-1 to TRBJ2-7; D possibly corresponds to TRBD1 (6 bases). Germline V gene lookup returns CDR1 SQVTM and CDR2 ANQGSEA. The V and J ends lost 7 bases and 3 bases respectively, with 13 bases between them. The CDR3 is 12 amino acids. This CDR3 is CSAGTNYYEQYF. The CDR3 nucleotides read TGCAGCGCCGGGACAAACTACTACGAGCAGTACTTC.

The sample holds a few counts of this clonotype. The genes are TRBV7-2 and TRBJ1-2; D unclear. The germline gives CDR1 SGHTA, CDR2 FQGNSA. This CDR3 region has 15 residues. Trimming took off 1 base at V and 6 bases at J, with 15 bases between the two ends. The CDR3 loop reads CASSLEGGNGDGYTF. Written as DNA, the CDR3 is TGTGCCAGCAGCTTAGAAGGAGGGAATGGCGATGGCTACACCTTC.

CDR3: CSATKTSGRNYEQYF. The CDR3 coding sequence is TGCAGTGCTACCAAGACTAGCGGGAGGAACTACGAGCAGTACTTC. The chain links TRBV20-1 to TRBJ2-7, with TRBD2 matching 13 bases. Germline V gives CDR1 DFQATT, CDR2 SNEGSKA (reference sequence). The CDR3 is made up of 15 amino acids. The ends lost 4 bases at V and 3 bases at J; junction bases unmatched: 6.

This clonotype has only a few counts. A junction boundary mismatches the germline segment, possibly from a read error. The CDR3 DNA sequence: TGCAGTGCTAGCCACATGTCTCACAATTTC. Its protein product is CSASHMSHNF. This sequence joins TRBV20-1 and TRBJ2-7; D is ambiguous. Germline CDR1 and CDR2: DFQATT and SNEGSKA (reference sequence). The CDR3 is 10 residues long.

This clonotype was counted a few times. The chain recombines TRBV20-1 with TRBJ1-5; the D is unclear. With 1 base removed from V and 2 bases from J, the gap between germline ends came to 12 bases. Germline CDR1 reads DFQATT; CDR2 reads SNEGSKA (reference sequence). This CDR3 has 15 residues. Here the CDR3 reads CSARGPGQGNQPQHF. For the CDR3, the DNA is TGCAGTGCTAGAGGCCCTGGGCAGGGCAATCAGCCCCAGCATTTT.

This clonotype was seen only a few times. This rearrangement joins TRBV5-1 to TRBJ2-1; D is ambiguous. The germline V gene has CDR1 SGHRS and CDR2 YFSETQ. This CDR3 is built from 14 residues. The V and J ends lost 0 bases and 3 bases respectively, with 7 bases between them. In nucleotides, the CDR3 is TGCGCCAGCAGCTTGGAAAACTACTACAATGAGCAGTTCTTC. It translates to CASSLENYYNEQFF.